Following are 23 T cell receptor beta chains from one sample sequenced in a study of T cell changes during pregnancy in multiple sclerosis. Here immunoSEQ multiplex PCR was the method, and the copy in TCRdb shows in-frame clones only, minus some. The table lists tens of thousands of clones, 75% to 95% of them singletons, with 0.47% in the top ten. The sequenced sample was CD4+ T cells from peripheral blood mononuclear cells, obtained in the second trimester of pregnancy. The receptors shown here come from a female donor with multiple sclerosis, enrolled in a pregnancy study.

In this sample, this clone turned up once. The chain uses TRBV7-8 and TRBJ2-7, with D perhaps TRBD1 (6 bases). Germline V gene sequence: CDR1 SGHVS, CDR2 FQNEAQ. The CDR3 covers 13 residues. The V end was cut by 5 bases, the J end by 6 bases, with 14 bases between. The CDR3 region is CASSPKGGVEQYF. The CDR3 DNA sequence: TGTGCCAGCAGCCCAAAAGGGGGTGTCGAGCAGTACTTC.

The rearrangement links TRBV9 to TRBJ2-1; TRBD2 aligns across 8 bases. Germline CDR1 reads SGDLS; CDR2 reads YYNGEE. There are 18 residues in the CDR3. V was clipped by 0 bases and J by 7 bases; unmatched bases: 15. DNA for the CDR3: TGTGCCAGCAGCGTAGCGACTCCACTGGCGGGAGGACCTAATGAGCAGTTCTTC. Translation gives CASSVATPLAGGPNEQFF.

The rearrangement joins TRBV6-1 to TRBJ1-2, with D perhaps matching TRBD1 (6 bases). Deletions cut 6 bases from V and 6 bases from J, with 17 bases between. The germline gives CDR1 MNHNS, CDR2 SASEGT. The CDR3 contains 14 residues. The CDR3 reads CASSLNREGNGYTF. The CDR3 region has the DNA TGTGCCAGCAGCTTAAACAGGGAAGGAAATGGCTACACCTTC.

The CDR3 region is CASSPVSSGPGIEQYF. In DNA form, the CDR3 reads TGTGCCAGCTCACCAGTTTCTAGCGGGCCGGGTATTGAGCAGTACTTC. This rearrangement joins TRBV18 to TRBJ2-7; 8 bases are a match to TRBD2. Trimming at V came to 2 bases and at J to 7 bases, leaving 13 bases not matched to a gene. CDR3 length: 16 residues. Germline CDR1 reads KGHSH; CDR2 reads LQKENI.

The chain uses TRBV7-2 and TRBJ2-7; D may be TRBD2 (5 bases). V was shortened by 5 bases and J by 0 bases, with 14 bases between the two germline ends. The germline V gene has CDR1 SGHTA and CDR2 FQGNSA. This CDR3 is built from 15 residues. DNA of the CDR3: TGTGCCAGCAGCAATCAGGTCGGGGTCTCCTACGAGCAGTACTTC. It encodes CASSNQVGVSYEQYF.

The sample holds one count of this clone. The CDR3 DNA reads TGTGCCAGCAGCTTACTGACTAGCGCAAGCTCCTACAATGAGCAGTTCTTC. Translated: CASSLLTSASSYNEQFF. V is TRBV9 and J is TRBJ2-1, with TRBD2 matching 8 bases. V shed 4 bases, J shed 0 bases, and the junction held 9 bases outside the gene matches. Germline lookup yields CDR1 SGDLS and CDR2 YYNGEE. The CDR3 runs 17 residues.

The chain combines TRBV5-6 with TRBJ2-3; weak D call: TRBD2 (6 bases). This CDR3 region has 13 residues. The germline gives CDR1 SGHDT, CDR2 YYEEEE. Trimming took 4 bases from V and 9 from J, leaving 15 bases between them. The CDR3 DNA sequence: TGTGCCAGCAGCCGGGACTTCGAGCAAACGCAGTATTTT. Protein sequence: CASSRDFEQTQYF.

The chain links TRBV7-3 to TRBJ2-3; D is possibly TRBD1 (6 bases). The CDR3 consists of 14 residues. Trimming cost V 5 bases and J 2 bases, with 11 bases left between them. From germline, CDR1 is SGHTA and CDR2 FQGTGA. The CDR3 is CASSDWDNTDTQYF. The CDR3 region has the DNA TGTGCCAGCAGCGATTGGGACAACACAGATACGCAGTATTTT. Together with reference TRBV7-3 and TRBJ2-3, the CDR3 gives the full variable domain: GAGVSQTPSNKVTEKGKYVELRCDPISGHTALYWYRQSLGQGPEFLIYFQGTGAADDSGLPNDRFFAVRPEGSVSTLKIQRTERGDSAVYLCASSDWDNTDTQYFGPGTRLTVL.

The genes are TRBV9 and TRBJ2-2; 13 nucleotides line up with TRBD2. Germline V CDR1 and CDR2: SGDLS, YYNGEE. The ends lost 4 bases at V and 5 bases at J; junction bases unmatched: 5. There are 16 residues in the CDR3. The CDR3 nucleotides read TGTGCCAGCAGCTTAGGACTAGCGGGGGATACCGGGGAGCTGTTTTTT. It is translated as CASSLGLAGDTGELFF.

The V call is TRBV7-2, the J call TRBJ2-1; 9 positions agree with TRBD2. The ends lost 2 bases at V and 0 bases at J; junction bases unmatched: 11. The CDR3 consists of 19 residues. Germline lookup yields CDR1 SGHTA and CDR2 FQGNSA. The CDR3 region is CASSLMAGGGLGSYNEQFF. CDR3 bases: TGTGCCAGCAGCTTAATGGCGGGAGGGGGTTTAGGCTCCTACAATGAGCAGTTCTTC.

V usage is TRBV4-2 and J usage is TRBJ2-5, with 10 bases that match TRBD2. The J call may be faulty, since TRBJ2-7 better matches the DNA end. Germline loops: CDR1 LGHNA, CDR2 YNFKEQ. CDR3 size: 17 residues. The CDR3 bases are TGTGCCAGCAGCCAAGTTGCTAGCGGGGGCCCCTCCTACGAGCAGTACTTC. Residues: CASSQVASGGPSYEQYF.

This chain joins TRBV18 and TRBJ2-7, with D perhaps TRBD2 (6 bases). Trimming removed 2 bases from V and 0 bases from J, with 11 bases in between. CDR1 KGHSH and CDR2 LQKENI come from the germline V gene. CDR3 length equals 15 residues. CDR3 residues: CASSPAGKSSYEQYF. CDR3 DNA: TGTGCCAGCTCACCAGCGGGGAAGAGCTCCTACGAGCAGTACTTC.

The rearrangement links TRBV9 to TRBJ1-6, with D maybe TRBD1 (6 bases). The CDR3 loop spans 16 amino acids. Germline V gene data show CDR1 as SGDLS and CDR2 as YYNGEE. V gave up 4 bases and J gave up 9 bases, with 20 bases separating them. Written as DNA, the CDR3 is TGTGCCAGCAGCTCACCTGCAGGGCAGGGGCTTTCACCCCTCCACTTT. Residues: CASSSPAGQGLSPLHF.

The rearrangement links TRBV5-1 to TRBJ1-2; D is possibly TRBD1 (5 bases). Germline assignment: CDR1 SGHRS and CDR2 YFSETQ. The CDR3 is 13 residues long. The V gene lost 4 bases and the J gene lost 4 bases, with 11 bases spanning the gap. CDR3 protein: CASSRDSGYGYTF. CDR3 sequence (DNA): TGCGCCAGCAGCCGCGACAGTGGCTATGGCTACACCTTC.

This clone was observed a handful of times. The chain employs TRBV18 and TRBJ1-2; D perhaps matches TRBD1 (5 bases). The CDR3 covers 16 residues. The germline V and J ends were trimmed by 6 bases and 2 bases, with 19 bases remaining between them. Germline values: CDR1 KGHSH, CDR2 LQKENI. The DNA of the CDR3 is TGTGCCAGCTCCCCTAGGACAAGCCGCTCAAACTATGGCTACACCTTC. It is translated as CASSPRTSRSNYGYTF.

The V call is TRBV4-3, the J call TRBJ2-3, with a tentative D call TRBD2 (6 bases). Per germline, CDR1 LGHNA and CDR2 YSLEER. V was pared by 0 bases and J by 1 base, with 17 bases between. This CDR3 region has 18 residues. CDR3: CASSQESLTGDGTDTQYF. The CDR3 coding sequence is TGCGCCAGCAGCCAAGAGTCCCTAACGGGGGATGGCACAGATACGCAGTATTTT.

With regard to this clone: Other DNA sequences within the sample encode an identical CDR3. The chain recombines TRBV9 with TRBJ2-1; 7 bases align to TRBD1. The CDR3 length is 15 residues. Germline CDR1 and CDR2: SGDLS and YYNGEE. V was clipped by 3 bases and J by 1 base; unmatched bases: 4. Here the CDR3 DNA reads TGTGCCAGCAGCGCTACAGGGGTATCCTACAATGAGCAGTTCTTC. Its protein is CASSATGVSYNEQFF. The full variable domain, with the rest looked up from reference TRBV9 and TRBJ2-1, is DSGVTQTPKHLITATGQRVTLRCSPRSGDLSVYWYQQSLDQGLQFLIQYYNGEERAKGNILERFSAQQFPDLHSELNLSSLELGDSALYFCASSATGVSYNEQFFGPGTRLTVL.

The chain employs TRBV7-9 and TRBJ2-3, with unresolved D. Trimming pared 4 bases from V and 2 bases from J, leaving 4 bases between. The CDR3 loop spans 12 amino acids. The germline gives CDR1 SEHNR, CDR2 FQNEAQ (reference sequence). In nucleotides, the CDR3 is TGTGCCAGCAGCTCGGTCACAGATACGCAGTATTTT. It specifies CASSSVTDTQYF. Looking up the rest from reference TRBV7-9 and TRBJ2-3 gives the full variable domain: DTGVSQNPRHKITKRGQNVTFRCDPISEHNRLYWYRQTLGQGPEFLTYFQNEAQLEKSRLLSDRFSAERPKGSFSTLEIQRTEQGDSAMYLCASSSVTDTQYFGPGTRLTVL.

The chain carries TRBV5-4 and TRBJ2-5, with 8 bases matching TRBD2. The CDR3 runs 16 residues. V shed 2 bases and J 2 bases; nucleotides not matched to a gene: 8. Germline V gene lookup returns CDR1 SGHNT and CDR2 YYREEE (reference sequence). CDR3 protein: CASSFGGGPTQETQYF. The CDR3 DNA reads as TGTGCCAGCAGCTTCGGCGGGGGGCCTACTCAAGAGACCCAGTACTTC.

The rearrangement links TRBV21-1 to TRBJ1-2; TRBD1 was called by the table and not checked on the DNA. TRBV21-1 is marked as a pseudogene. This CDR3 is built from 13 residues. Here the CDR3 DNA reads TGTGCCAGCAGCACTATGACAGGGAGGGGCTACACCTTC. It yields the protein CASSTMTGRGYTF.

The chain links TRBV10-1 to TRBJ2-7, with D possibly TRBD1 on 5 matching bases. The germline V and J ends were trimmed by 11 bases and 2 bases, with 13 bases remaining between them. The CDR3 totals 12 residues. Germline assignment: CDR1 WNHNN and CDR2 SYGVQD (reference sequence). The chain's CDR3 is CALGPGPYEQYF. The CDR3 nucleotides are TGCGCCTTAGGGCCAGGGCCCTACGAGCAGTACTTC.

This chain joins TRBV25-1 and TRBJ2-6, with TRBD1 as a possible D gene (5 bases). There are 16 residues in the CDR3. The germline V and J ends were trimmed by 6 bases and 0 bases, with 12 bases remaining between them. The V gene's germline CDR1 is MGHDK and CDR2 SYGVNS. The CDR3 coding sequence is TGTGCCAGCAGGGGCAGGGCCATCTCTGGGGCCAACGTCCTGACTTTC. It encodes CASRGRAISGANVLTF.

The J gene is TRBJ1-2, the V gene TRBV5-6; D remains ambiguous. From germline, CDR1 is SGHDT and CDR2 YYEEEE. V lost 1 base to trimming and J lost 4 bases, with 5 bases between them. The CDR3 covers 12 residues. The CDR3 DNA reads as TGTGCCAGCAGCTTGAATATCTATGGCTACACCTTC. Its protein is CASSLNIYGYTF.